This T cell receptor (beta chain) was obtained from a study of early T cells in non-severe SARS-CoV-2 infection. Study information: Alpha and beta chains were unpaired, from unsorted whole-blood bulk RNA.

Only one count was recorded for this clonotype. Its antigen is currently unknown. Compared with germline, one end of the junction differs, possibly owing to a read error. CDR1 is MNHNS, CDR2 SASEGT, per germline. The CDR3 consists of 11 residues. Each cDNA molecule carried a unique molecular identifier. TCRdb passed the 5' RACE reads through MiXCR, listing each CDR3 protein once. The table has some 80,000 distinct CDR3 sequences, approximately 12% seen once. Broader study findings: VDJdb matching skewed toward anti-spike CD8 responses, missing private and CD4 specificities.

The TCR comes from an adult who was a healthcare worker with PCR-confirmed SARS-CoV-2 infection or an uninfected control (not recorded which). The gene calls are TRBV6-1 and TRBJ1-6; no reliable D call. The specimen sequenced was whole blood. CDR3 sequence reads: CASSTYKWPNF. Here the CDR3 DNA reads TGTGCCAGCAGCACATACAAGTGGCCAAACTTT.